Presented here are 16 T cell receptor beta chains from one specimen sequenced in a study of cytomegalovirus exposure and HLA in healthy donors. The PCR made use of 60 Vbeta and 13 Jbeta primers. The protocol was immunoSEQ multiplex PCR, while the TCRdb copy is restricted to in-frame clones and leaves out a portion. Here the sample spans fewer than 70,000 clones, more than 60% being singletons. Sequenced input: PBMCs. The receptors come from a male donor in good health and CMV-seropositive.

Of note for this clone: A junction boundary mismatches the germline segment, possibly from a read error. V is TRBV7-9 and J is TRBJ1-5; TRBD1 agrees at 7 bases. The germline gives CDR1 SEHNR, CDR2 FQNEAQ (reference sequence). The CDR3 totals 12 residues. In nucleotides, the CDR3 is TGTTCCAGCAGCCTAGGGGCAGGGGGCCAGCATTTT. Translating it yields CSSSLGAGGQHF.

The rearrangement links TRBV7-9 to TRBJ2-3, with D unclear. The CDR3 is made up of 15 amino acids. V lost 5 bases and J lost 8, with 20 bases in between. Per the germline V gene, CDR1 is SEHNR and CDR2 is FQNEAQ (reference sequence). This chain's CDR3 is CASSTSSGRGTTQYF. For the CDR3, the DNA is TGTGCCAGCAGCACTTCATCTGGCCGAGGCACTACGCAGTATTTT.

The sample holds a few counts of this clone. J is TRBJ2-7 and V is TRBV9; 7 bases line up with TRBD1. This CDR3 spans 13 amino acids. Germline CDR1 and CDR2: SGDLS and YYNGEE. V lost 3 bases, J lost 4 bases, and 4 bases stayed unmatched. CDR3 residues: CASSGDRDYEQYF. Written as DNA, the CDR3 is TGTGCCAGCAGCGGTGACAGGGATTACGAGCAGTACTTC.

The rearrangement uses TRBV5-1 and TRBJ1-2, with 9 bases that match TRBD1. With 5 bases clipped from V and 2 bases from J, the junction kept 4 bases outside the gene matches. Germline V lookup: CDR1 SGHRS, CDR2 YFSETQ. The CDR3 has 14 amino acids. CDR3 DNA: TGCGCCAGCAGATGGACAGGGGCGAACTATGGCTACACCTTC. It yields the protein CASRWTGANYGYTF. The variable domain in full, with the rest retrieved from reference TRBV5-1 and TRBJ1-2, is KAGVTQTPRYLIKTRGQQVTLSCSPISGHRSVSWYQQTPGQGLQFLFEYFSETQRNKGNFPGRFSGRQFSNSRSEMNVSTLELGDSALYLCASRWTGANYGYTFGSGTRLTVV.

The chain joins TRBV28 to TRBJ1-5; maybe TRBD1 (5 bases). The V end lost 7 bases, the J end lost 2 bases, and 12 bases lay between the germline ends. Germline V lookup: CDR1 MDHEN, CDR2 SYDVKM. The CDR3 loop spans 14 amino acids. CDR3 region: CASTRGSGNQPQHF. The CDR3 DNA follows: TGTGCCAGCACTAGGGGTTCGGGCAATCAGCCCCAGCATTTT.

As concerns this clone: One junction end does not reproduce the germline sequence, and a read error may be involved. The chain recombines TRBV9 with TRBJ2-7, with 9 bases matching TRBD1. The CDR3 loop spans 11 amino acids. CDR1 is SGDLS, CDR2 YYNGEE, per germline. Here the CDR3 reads CASSVQQGAFF. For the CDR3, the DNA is TGTGCCAGCAGCGTTCAACAGGGGGCGTTTTTC.

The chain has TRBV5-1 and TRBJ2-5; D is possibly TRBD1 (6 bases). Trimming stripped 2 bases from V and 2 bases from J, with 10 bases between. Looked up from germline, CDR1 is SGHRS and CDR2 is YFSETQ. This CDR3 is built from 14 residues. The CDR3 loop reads CASSLQGSQETQYF. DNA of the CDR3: TGCGCCAGCAGCTTACAGGGTTCACAAGAGACCCAGTACTTC. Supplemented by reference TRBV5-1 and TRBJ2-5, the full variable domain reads KAGVTQTPRYLIKTRGQQVTLSCSPISGHRSVSWYQQTPGQGLQFLFEYFSETQRNKGNFPGRFSGRQFSNSRSEMNVSTLELGDSALYLCASSLQGSQETQYFGPGTRLLVL.

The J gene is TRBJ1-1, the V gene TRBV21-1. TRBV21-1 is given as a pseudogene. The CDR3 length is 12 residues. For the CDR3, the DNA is TGTGCCAGCAGCAGGAGGGGCACTGAAGCTTTCTTT. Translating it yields CASSRRGTEAFF.

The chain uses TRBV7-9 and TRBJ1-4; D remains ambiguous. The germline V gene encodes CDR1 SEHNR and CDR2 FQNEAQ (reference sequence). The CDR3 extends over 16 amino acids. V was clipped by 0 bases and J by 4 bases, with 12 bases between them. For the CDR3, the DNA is TGTGCCAGCAGCTTAGCGAGGGTTGGGGATAATGAAAAACTGTTTTTT. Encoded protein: CASSLARVGDNEKLFF.

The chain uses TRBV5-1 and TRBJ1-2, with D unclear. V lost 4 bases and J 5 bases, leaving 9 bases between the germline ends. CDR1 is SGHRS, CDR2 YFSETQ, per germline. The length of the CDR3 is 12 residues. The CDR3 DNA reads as TGCGCCAGCAGCGAAGACGGGTATGGCTACACCTTC. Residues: CASSEDGYGYTF.

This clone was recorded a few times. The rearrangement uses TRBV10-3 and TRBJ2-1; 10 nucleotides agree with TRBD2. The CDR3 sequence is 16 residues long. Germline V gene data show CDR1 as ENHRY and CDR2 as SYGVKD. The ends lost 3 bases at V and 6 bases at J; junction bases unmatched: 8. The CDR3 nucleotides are TGTGCCATCAGTGAATCAATAGCGGGAGGATTCAATGAGCAGTTCTTC. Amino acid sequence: CAISESIAGGFNEQFF.

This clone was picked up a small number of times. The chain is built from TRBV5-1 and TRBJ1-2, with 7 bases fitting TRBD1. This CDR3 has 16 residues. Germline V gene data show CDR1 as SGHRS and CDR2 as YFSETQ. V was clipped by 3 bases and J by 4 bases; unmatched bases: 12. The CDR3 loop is CASSSQAGTERYGYTF. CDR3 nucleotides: TGCGCCAGCAGCTCCCAAGCCGGGACAGAGCGCTATGGCTACACCTTC.

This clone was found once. The CDR3: CAWRRQGSSYEQYF. CDR3 sequence (DNA): TGTGCCTGGAGAAGACAGGGGAGCTCCTACGAGCAGTACTTC. This chain links TRBV30 with TRBJ2-7, with TRBD1 identical over 8 bases. CDR1 GTSNPN and CDR2 SVGIG come from the germline V gene (reference sequence). This CDR3 region has 14 residues. J was trimmed by 0 bases and V by 3 bases; bases with no gene match: 4.

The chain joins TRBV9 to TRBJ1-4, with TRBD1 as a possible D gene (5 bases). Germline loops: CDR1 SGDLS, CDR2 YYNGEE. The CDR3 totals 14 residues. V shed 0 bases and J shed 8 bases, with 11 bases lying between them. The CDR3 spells CASSVGTFAEKLFF. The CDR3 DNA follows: TGTGCCAGCAGCGTAGGGACATTCGCCGAAAAACTGTTTTTT.

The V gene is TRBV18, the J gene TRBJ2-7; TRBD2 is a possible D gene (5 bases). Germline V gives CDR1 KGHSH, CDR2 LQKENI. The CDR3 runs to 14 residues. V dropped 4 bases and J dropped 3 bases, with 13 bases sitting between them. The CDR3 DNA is TGTGCCAGCTCACACCGGACTGACTTCTACGAGCAGTACTTC. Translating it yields CASSHRTDFYEQYF.

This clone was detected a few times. The CDR3 sequence: CASSWGTAPDYGYTF. Here the CDR3 DNA reads TGTGCCAGCAGCTGGGGGACAGCTCCAGACTATGGCTACACCTTC. The chain combines TRBV5-6 with TRBJ1-2; 7 bases line up with TRBD1. Trimming cost V 3 bases and J 3 bases; bases outside gene matches: 8. The CDR3 is 15 amino acids. Germline lookup yields CDR1 SGHDT and CDR2 YYEEEE.